This T cell receptor beta chain was obtained from a study of HIV-infected children after antiretroviral therapy interruption. Study-level background: Weeks 0, 12, interruption end (24 or 48), and about 3 years post-study gave interruption-arm samples. Whole-study findings and limits: After interruption, shared-triplet CDR3 clustering rose in three patients.

A 3' RACE protocol on RNA, with unique molecular identifiers, produced the TCR library. TCRdb reprocessed the 3' RACE reads via MiXCR and lists one record per CDR3 protein. In the table there are roughly 4,200 distinct CDR3 sequences, approximately 4.6% of which are singletons. Documented treatment: PENTA 11 planned treatment interruption arm or continuous ART arm. This clonotype is large. What it binds is not known. V lost 6 bases and J lost 5; bases outside the gene matches: 7. The germline V gene encodes CDR1 MDHEN and CDR2 SYDVKM. The length of the CDR3 is 15 residues. The chain uses TRBV28 and TRBJ2-3; 11 bases match TRBD2. The receptor was isolated from a pool of human donors with HIV. This specimen consisted of CD45RO+ CD8+ T cells from PBMCs, pooled from several time points, obtained from a donor given antiretroviral therapy, either interrupted or continuous. Subset here: memory CD8+ CD45RO+ CD45RA- T cells. The CDR3 loop is CASSQLTSGRDTQYF. CDR3 DNA: TGTGCCAGCAGCCAATTAACTAGCGGGAGAGATACGCAGTATTTT.